This TCR beta chain was identified in a study of blood T cell repertoires in COVID-19. This table comes from immunoSEQ multiplex PCR, and its TCRdb copy is limited to in-frame clones, with some not included. The repertoire holds more than 250,000 clones, with around nine tenths as singletons. The specimen sequenced was PBMCs or T cells enriched from blood (not recorded which). The source of this sequence is a middle-aged woman who had recovered from COVID-19.

DNA of the CDR3: TGTGCCAGCAGCCCGGGGAACACCGGGGAGCTGTTTTTT. This gives the protein CASSPGNTGELFF. This rearrangement joins TRBV28 to TRBJ2-2; no reliable D call. Trimming took off 6 bases at V and 1 base at J, with 6 bases between the two ends. This CDR3 comprises 13 residues. From germline, CDR1 is MDHEN and CDR2 SYDVKM. Supplemented by reference TRBV28 and TRBJ2-2, the full variable domain reads DVKVTQSSRYLVKRTGEKVFLECVQDMDHENMFWYRQDPGLGLRLIYFSYDVKMKEKGDIPEGYSVSREKKERFSLILESASTNQTSMYLCASSPGNTGELFFGEGSRLTVL.